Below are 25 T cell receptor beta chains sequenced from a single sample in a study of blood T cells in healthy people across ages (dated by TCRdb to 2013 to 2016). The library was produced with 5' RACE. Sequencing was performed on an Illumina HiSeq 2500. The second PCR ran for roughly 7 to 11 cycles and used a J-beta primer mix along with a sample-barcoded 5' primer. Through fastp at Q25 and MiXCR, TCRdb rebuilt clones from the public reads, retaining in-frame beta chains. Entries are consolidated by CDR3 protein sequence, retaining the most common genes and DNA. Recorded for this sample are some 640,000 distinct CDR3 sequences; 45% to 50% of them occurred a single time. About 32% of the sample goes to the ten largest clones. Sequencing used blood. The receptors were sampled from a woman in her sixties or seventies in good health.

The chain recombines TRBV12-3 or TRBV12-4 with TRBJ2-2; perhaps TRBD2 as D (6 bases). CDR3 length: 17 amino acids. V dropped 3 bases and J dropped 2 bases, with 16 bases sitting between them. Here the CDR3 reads CASSFLGLTGNTGELFF. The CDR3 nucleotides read TGTGCCAGCAGTTTTCTTGGACTAACGGGAAACACCGGGGAGCTGTTTTTT.

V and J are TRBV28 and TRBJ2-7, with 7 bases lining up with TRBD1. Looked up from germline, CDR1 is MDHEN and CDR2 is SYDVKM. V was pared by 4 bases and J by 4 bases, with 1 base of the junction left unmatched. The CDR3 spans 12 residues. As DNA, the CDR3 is TGTGCCAGCAGTTCGGGACAGTACGAGCAGTACTTC. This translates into CASSSGQYEQYF.

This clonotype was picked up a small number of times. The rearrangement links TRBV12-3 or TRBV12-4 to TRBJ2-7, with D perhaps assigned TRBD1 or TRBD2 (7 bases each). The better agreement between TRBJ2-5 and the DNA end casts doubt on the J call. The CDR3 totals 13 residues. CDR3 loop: CASKPQGGETQYF. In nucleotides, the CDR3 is TGTGCCAGTAAACCCCAGGGGGGGGAGACCCAGTACTTC.

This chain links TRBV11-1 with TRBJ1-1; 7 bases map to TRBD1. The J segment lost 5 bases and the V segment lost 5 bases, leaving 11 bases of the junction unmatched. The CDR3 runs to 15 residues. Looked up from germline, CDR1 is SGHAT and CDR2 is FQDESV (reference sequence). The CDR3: CASSDRQGGDTEAFF. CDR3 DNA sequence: TGTGCCAGCAGCGACCGACAGGGAGGGGATACTGAAGCTTTCTTT. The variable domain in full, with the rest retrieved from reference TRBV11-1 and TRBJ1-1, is EAEVAQSPRYKITEKSQAVAFWCDPISGHATLYWYRQILGQGPELLVQFQDESVVDDSQLPKDRFSAERLKGVDSTLKIQPAELGDSAMYLCASSDRQGGDTEAFFGQGTRLTVV.

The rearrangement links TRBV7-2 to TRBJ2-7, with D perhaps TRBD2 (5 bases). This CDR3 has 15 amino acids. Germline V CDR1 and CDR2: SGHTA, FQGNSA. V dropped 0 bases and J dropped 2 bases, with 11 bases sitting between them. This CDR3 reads CASSLAIVGAYEQYF. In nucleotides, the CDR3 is TGTGCCAGCAGCTTAGCGATAGTGGGAGCCTACGAGCAGTACTTC.

The CDR3 is CASSFRGQGPPYGYTF. CDR3 DNA sequence: TGTGCCAGCAGTTTCCGGGGACAGGGACCGCCCTATGGCTACACCTTC. This chain uses TRBV6-5 with TRBJ1-2; 9 bases align to TRBD1. J was trimmed by 4 bases and V by 4 bases; bases with no gene match: 10. The germline V gene encodes CDR1 MNHEY and CDR2 SVGAGI. The CDR3 is 16 amino acids.

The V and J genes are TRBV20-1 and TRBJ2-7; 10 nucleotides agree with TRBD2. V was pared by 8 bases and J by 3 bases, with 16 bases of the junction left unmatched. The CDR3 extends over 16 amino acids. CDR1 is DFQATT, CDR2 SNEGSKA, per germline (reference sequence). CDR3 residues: CSSGLAVHLGRYEQYF. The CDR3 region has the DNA TGCAGTAGCGGACTAGCGGTCCACCTAGGACGCTACGAGCAGTACTTC.

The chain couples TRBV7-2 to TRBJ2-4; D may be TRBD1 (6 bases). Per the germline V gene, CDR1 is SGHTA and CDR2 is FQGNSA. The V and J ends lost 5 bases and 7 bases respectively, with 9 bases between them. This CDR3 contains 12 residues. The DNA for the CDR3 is TGTGCCAGCAGCATAAGGGGGAACATTCAGTACTTC. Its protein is CASSIRGNIQYF.

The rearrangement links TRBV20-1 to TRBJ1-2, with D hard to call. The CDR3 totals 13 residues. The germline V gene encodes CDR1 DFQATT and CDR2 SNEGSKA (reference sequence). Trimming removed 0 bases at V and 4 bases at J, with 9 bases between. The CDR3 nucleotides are TGCAGTGCTAGAGATCAGTGGCTCTATGGCTACACCTTC. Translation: CSARDQWLYGYTF.

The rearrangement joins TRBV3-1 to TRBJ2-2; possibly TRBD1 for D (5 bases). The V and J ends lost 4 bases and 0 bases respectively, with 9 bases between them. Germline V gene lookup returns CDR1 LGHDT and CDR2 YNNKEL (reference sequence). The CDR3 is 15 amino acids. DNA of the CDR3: TGTGCCAGCAGCCGGGGCGGTTCGAACACCGGGGAGCTGTTTTTT. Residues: CASSRGGSNTGELFF. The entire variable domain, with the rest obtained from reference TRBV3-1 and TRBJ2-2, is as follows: DTAVSQTPKYLVTQMGNDKSIKCEQNLGHDTMYWYKQDSKKFLKIMFSYNNKELIINETVPNRFSPKSPDKAHLNLHINSLELGDSAVYFCASSRGGSNTGELFFGEGSRLTVL.

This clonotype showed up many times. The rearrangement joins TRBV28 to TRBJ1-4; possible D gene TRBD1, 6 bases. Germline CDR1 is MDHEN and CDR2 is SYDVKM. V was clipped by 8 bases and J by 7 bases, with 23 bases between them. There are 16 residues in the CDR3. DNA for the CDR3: TGTGCCAGCGCCTTACGGAGTGGGGGGGCTGGTGAAAAACTGTTTTTT. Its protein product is CASALRSGGAGEKLFF.

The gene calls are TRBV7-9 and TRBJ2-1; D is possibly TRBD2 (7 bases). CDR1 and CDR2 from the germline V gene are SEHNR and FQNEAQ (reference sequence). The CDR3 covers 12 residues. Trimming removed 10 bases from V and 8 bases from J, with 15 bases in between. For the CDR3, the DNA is TGTGCCACGGGGGGCTTCAAGGATGAGCAGTTCTTC. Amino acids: CATGGFKDEQFF.

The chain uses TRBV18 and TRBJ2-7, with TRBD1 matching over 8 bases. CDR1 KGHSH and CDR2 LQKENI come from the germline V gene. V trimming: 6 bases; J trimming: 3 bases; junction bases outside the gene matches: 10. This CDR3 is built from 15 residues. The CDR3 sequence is CASSRTTGVVYEQYF. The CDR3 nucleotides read TGTGCCAGCTCGCGCACGACAGGGGTTGTCTACGAGCAGTACTTC.

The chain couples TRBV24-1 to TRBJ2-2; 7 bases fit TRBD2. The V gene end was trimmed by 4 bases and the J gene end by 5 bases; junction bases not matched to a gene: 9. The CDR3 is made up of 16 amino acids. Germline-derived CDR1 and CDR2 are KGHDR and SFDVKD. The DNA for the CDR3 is TGTGCCACCAGTGACCCGGGACTACCTCGTACCGGGGAGCTGTTTTTT. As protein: CATSDPGLPRTGELFF.

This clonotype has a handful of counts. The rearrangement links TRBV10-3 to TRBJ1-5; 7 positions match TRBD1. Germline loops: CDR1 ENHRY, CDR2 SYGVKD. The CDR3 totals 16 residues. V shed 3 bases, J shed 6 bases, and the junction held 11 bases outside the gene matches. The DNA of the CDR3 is TGTGCCATCAGTGACGGGGGACAGAAGGGCGTTCAGCCCCAGCATTTT. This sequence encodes CAISDGGQKGVQPQHF.

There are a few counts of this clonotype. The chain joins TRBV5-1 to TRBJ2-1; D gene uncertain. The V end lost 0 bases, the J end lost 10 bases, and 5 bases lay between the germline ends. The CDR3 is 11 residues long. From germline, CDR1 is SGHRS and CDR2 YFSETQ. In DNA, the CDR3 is TGCGCCAGCAGCTTGGATATAGAGCAGTTCTTC. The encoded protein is CASSLDIEQFF.

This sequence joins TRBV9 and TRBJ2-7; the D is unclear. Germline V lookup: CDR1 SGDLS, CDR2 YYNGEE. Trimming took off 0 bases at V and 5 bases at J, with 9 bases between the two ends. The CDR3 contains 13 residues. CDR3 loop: CASSVGGIHEQYF. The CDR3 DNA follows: TGTGCCAGCAGCGTAGGAGGAATCCACGAGCAGTACTTC.

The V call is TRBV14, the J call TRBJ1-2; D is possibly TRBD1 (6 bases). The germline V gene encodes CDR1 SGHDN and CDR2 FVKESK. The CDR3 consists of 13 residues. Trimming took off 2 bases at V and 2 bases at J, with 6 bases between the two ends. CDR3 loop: CASSQRGNYGYTF. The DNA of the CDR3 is TGTGCCAGCAGCCAAAGGGGGAACTATGGCTACACCTTC.

CDR3 in amino acids: CASSFRDRGGEAFF. Written as DNA, the CDR3 is TGTGCCAGCAGTTTCCGGGACAGGGGCGGTGAAGCTTTCTTT. The chain combines TRBV12-3 or TRBV12-4 with TRBJ1-1; 10 bases match TRBD1. This CDR3 region has 14 residues. The junction had 5 bases not matched to a gene; V was cut back by 3 bases and J by 7 bases.

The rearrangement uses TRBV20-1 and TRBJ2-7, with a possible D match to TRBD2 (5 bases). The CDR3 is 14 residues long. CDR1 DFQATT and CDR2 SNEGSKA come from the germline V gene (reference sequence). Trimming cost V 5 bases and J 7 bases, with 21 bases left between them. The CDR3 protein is CSAHYKGREREQYF. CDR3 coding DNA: TGCAGTGCTCACTATAAAGGGAGAGAACGAGAGCAGTACTTC.

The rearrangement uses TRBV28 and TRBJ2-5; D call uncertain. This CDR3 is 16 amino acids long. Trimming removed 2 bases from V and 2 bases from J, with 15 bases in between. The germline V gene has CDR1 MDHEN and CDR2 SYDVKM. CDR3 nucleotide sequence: TGTGCCAGCAGTTTAACCCCCTTTCAGGAGCAAGAGACCCAGTACTTC. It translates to CASSLTPFQEQETQYF.

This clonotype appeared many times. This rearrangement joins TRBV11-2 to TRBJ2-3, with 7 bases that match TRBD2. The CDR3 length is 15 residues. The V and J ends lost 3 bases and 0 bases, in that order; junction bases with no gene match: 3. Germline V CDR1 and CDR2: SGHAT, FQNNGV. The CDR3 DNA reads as TGTGCCAGCAGCTTGGCGGGACTAAGCACAGATACGCAGTATTTT. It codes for CASSLAGLSTDTQYF.

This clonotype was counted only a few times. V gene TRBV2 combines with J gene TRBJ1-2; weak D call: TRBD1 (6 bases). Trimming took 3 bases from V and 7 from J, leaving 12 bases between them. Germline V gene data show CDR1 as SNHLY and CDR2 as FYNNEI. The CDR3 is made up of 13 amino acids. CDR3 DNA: TGTGCCAGCAGTGAGACAGGAAATGGTGGCTACACCTTC. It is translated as CASSETGNGGYTF.

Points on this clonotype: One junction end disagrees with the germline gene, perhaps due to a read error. CDR3 loop: CASTPLGGLASYGQYF. The CDR3, as DNA: TGTGCCAGCACCCCCTTAGGTGGGCTAGCCTCCTACGGGCAGTACTTC. The V call is TRBV27, the J call TRBJ2-7; a possible D gene is TRBD2 (5 bases). Germline V gives CDR1 MNHEY, CDR2 SMNVEV (reference sequence). This CDR3 region has 16 residues.

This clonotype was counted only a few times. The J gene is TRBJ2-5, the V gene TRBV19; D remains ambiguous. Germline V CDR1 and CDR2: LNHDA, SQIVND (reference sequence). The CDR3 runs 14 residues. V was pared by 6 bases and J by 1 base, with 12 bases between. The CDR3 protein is CASRSAALQETQYF. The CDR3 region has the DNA TGTGCCAGTAGATCGGCGGCCCTCCAAGAGACCCAGTACTTC. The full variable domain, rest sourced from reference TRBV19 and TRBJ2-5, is DGGITQSPKYLFRKEGQNVTLSCEQNLNHDAMYWYRQDPGQGLRLIYYSQIVNDFQKGDIAEGYSVSREKKESFPLTVTSAQKNPTAFYLCASRSAALQETQYFGPGTRLLVL.